The next 24 T cell receptor beta chains were all read from a single sample in a study of blood T cells in healthy people across ages. A sample-barcoded 5' primer and a J-beta primer mix were used in a second PCR of roughly 7 to 12 cycles. TCRdb fed the 5' RACE reads into MiXCR, producing one record per CDR3 protein. The table shows 750,000 to 950,000 distinct CDR3 sequences, with about 28% occurring only once. The same data also went into a second study, on T cells of mothers and their children.

The sample consisted of blood. The receptor source for this set is a woman in her thirties or forties in good health.

J is TRBJ2-7 and V is TRBV7-9; the match to TRBD1 covers 9 bases. V shed 6 bases and J 2 bases; nucleotides not matched to a gene: 8. The CDR3 has 15 residues. Germline V gene data show CDR1 as SEHNR and CDR2 as FQNEAQ (reference sequence). For the CDR3, the DNA is TGTGCCAGCAGGGATCCGGGACAGGGCGCCTACGAGCAGTACTTC. This codes for CASRDPGQGAYEQYF.

Note on this clonotype: A junction boundary mismatches the germline segment, possibly from a read error. The chain recombines TRBV4-2 with TRBJ2-3; 14 bases are shared with TRBD2. The CDR3 has 16 residues. Germline loops: CDR1 LGHNA, CDR2 YNFKEQ. The DNA of the CDR3 is TGTGCCAGCAGTCAAGGGACTAGCGGGAGAACAGATACGCAGTATTTT. It translates to CASSQGTSGRTDTQYF.

This clonotype was observed once. The V gene is TRBV12-3 or TRBV12-4, the J gene TRBJ2-7, with D perhaps TRBD1 (6 bases). The CDR3 spans 12 residues. The V and J ends lost 6 bases and 4 bases respectively, with 10 bases between them. The chain's CDR3 is CASSFQGYEQYV. CDR3 DNA sequence: TGTGCCAGCAGCTTCCAGGGGTACGAGCAGTACGTC.

This clonotype was detected only a few times. The genes are TRBV20-1 and TRBJ1-2; 8 nucleotides line up with TRBD1. The V and J ends lost 5 bases and 5 bases, in that order; junction bases with no gene match: 19. This CDR3 spans 17 amino acids. From germline, CDR1 is DFQATT and CDR2 SNEGSKA (reference sequence). The CDR3 loop reads CSAPWDRIKTSPYGYTF. CDR3 in DNA: TGCAGTGCTCCCTGGGACAGGATCAAAACTAGCCCGTATGGCTACACCTTC.

There are a few counts of this clonotype. This may come from a read error, since a much larger clone is one base off. This sequence joins TRBV20-1 and TRBJ1-2, with D hard to call. CDR1 and CDR2 from the germline V gene are DFQATT and SNEGSKA (reference sequence). V lost 1 base to trimming and J lost 2 bases, with 5 bases between them. The CDR3 runs 12 residues. Here the CDR3 reads CSARVANYGYTF. The CDR3 coding sequence is TGCAGTGCTAGAGTTGCGAACTATGGCTACACCTTC.

This chain joins TRBV6-5 and TRBJ2-2, with 9 bases lining up with TRBD1. CDR1 is MNHEY, CDR2 SVGAGI, per germline. There are 16 residues in the CDR3. V shed 2 bases and J 0 bases; nucleotides not matched to a gene: 1. The CDR3 sequence: CASSYRTGANTGELFF. In DNA, the CDR3 is TGTGCCAGCAGTTACAGGACAGGGGCGAACACCGGGGAGCTGTTTTTT.

This clonotype was picked up a small number of times. The chain recombines TRBV7-9 with TRBJ1-2, with TRBD1 identical over 7 bases. Unmatched junction bases numbered 7, after V lost 5 bases and J lost 4 bases. Germline V gene data show CDR1 as SEHNR and CDR2 as FQNEAQ (reference sequence). The CDR3 has 14 amino acids. The CDR3 loop is CASSESQGGYGYTF. The CDR3 region has the DNA TGTGCCAGCAGCGAAAGCCAGGGGGGCTATGGCTACACCTTC.

The chain joins TRBV19 to TRBJ2-5; 7 bases match TRBD2. This CDR3 spans 13 amino acids. The V segment lost 6 bases and the J segment 5 bases; nucleotides outside the gene matches: 6. The germline CDR1 and CDR2 sequences are LNHDA and SQIVND (reference sequence). The chain's CDR3 is CASRERGWETQYF. In nucleotides, the CDR3 is TGTGCCAGTAGGGAGCGGGGTTGGGAGACCCAGTACTTC.

The chain carries TRBV25-1 and TRBJ2-3; 7 bases map to TRBD1. The CDR3 extends over 16 amino acids. With 6 bases clipped from V and 0 bases from J, the junction kept 9 bases outside the gene matches. Per germline, CDR1 MGHDK and CDR2 SYGVNS. The CDR3 is CASSAYSTGSTDTQYF. Written as DNA, the CDR3 is TGTGCCAGCAGCGCCTATTCGACAGGGAGCACAGATACGCAGTATTTT.

In its sample, this clonotype was seen a few times. The chain combines TRBV5-1 with TRBJ2-1, with 7 bases matching TRBD2. The V gene end was trimmed by 3 bases and the J gene end by 6 bases; junction bases not matched to a gene: 9. This CDR3 is built from 15 residues. Per the germline V gene, CDR1 is SGHRS and CDR2 is YFSETQ. The CDR3 coding sequence is TGCGCCAGCAGCTGGGCCCAACTAGCGATCAATGAGCAGTTCTTC. As protein: CASSWAQLAINEQFF.

The V gene is TRBV7-3, the J gene TRBJ2-1; 9 nucleotides match TRBD2. The J segment lost 6 bases and the V segment lost 5 bases, leaving 14 bases of the junction unmatched. Germline V gives CDR1 SGHTA, CDR2 FQGTGA. The CDR3 is 17 residues long. The CDR3: CASSPEGRLAGSNEQFF. In DNA form, the CDR3 reads TGTGCCAGCAGCCCCGAGGGGCGGCTAGCGGGGAGCAATGAGCAGTTCTTC.

V and J are TRBV7-2 and TRBJ1-5, with D tentatively TRBD1 (5 bases). This CDR3 is 15 amino acids long. The germline gives CDR1 SGHTA, CDR2 FQGNSA. V was cut by 4 bases and J by 1 base, with 11 bases left in between. Here the CDR3 DNA reads TGTGCCAGCAGCTCCTTTGGGGGAAGCAATCAGCCCCAGCATTTT. The encoded protein is CASSSFGGSNQPQHF.

This clonotype was seen at least ten times. The chain has TRBV20-1 and TRBJ2-5; TRBD2 matches at 8 bases. V shed 0 bases and J 5 bases; nucleotides not matched to a gene: 11. This CDR3 spans 16 amino acids. Germline values: CDR1 DFQATT, CDR2 SNEGSKA (reference sequence). The CDR3: CSARDSTGGPGETQYF. CDR3 DNA: TGCAGTGCTAGAGATTCCACGGGGGGGCCAGGGGAGACCCAGTACTTC.

Notes on this clonotype: This may be a read error: a much more frequent sequence differs by one nucleotide. V and J are TRBV6-2 or TRBV6-3 and TRBJ2-1, with a possible D match to TRBD2 (6 bases). The CDR3 sequence is 16 residues long. Germline V CDR1 and CDR2: MNHEY, SVGEGT. The V end lost 0 bases, the J end lost 13 bases, and 22 bases lay between the germline ends. CDR3 residues: CASSYSGGVLQETQFF. The CDR3 nucleotides read TGTGCCAGCAGTTACTCTGGCGGGGTACTCCAAGAGACCCAGTTCTTC.

This clonotype has more than one count but fewer than ten. The chain carries TRBV18 and TRBJ1-4; unclear D gene. Trimming took 4 bases from V and 3 from J, leaving 6 bases between them. This CDR3 is 13 amino acids long. Germline assignment: CDR1 KGHSH and CDR2 LQKENI. As DNA, the CDR3 is TGTGCCAGCTCACGAGATTCTAATGAAAAACTGTTTTTT. Encoded protein: CASSRDSNEKLFF.

Of note for this clonotype: A read error may explain this, as a much larger clone is one base away. This chain uses TRBV7-2 with TRBJ1-2, with a weak D call TRBD1 (5 bases). There are 13 residues in the CDR3. The germline V gene has CDR1 SGHTA and CDR2 FQGNSA. The CDR3 sequence: CAGSLAQGYGYTF. CDR3 sequence (DNA): TGTGCCGGCAGCTTAGCGCAGGGATATGGCTACACCTTC.

V and J are TRBV12-3 or TRBV12-4 and TRBJ1-6; no clear D. With 3 bases removed from V and 4 bases from J, the gap between germline ends came to 10 bases. This CDR3 region has 15 residues. Written as DNA, the CDR3 is TGTGCCAGCAGTTTGAATTTAATATATAATTCACCCCTCCACTTT. It codes for CASSLNLIYNSPLHF.

The chain couples TRBV7-2 to TRBJ1-1; D unclear. The germline CDR1 and CDR2 sequences are SGHTA and FQGNSA. V was pared by 2 bases and J by 0 bases, with 7 bases between. The CDR3 runs 14 residues. CDR3 protein: CASSLKLLNTEAFF. The CDR3 region has the DNA TGTGCCAGCAGCTTAAAACTACTGAACACTGAAGCTTTCTTT.

The V and J genes are TRBV9 and TRBJ2-7; TRBD2 aligns across 11 bases. Looked up from germline, CDR1 is SGDLS and CDR2 is YYNGEE. Trimming cost V 3 bases and J 5 bases; bases outside gene matches: 10. The CDR3 runs 16 residues. CDR3 sequence: CASSGLAGGPMDEQYF. CDR3 coding DNA: TGTGCCAGCAGCGGGTTAGCGGGGGGGCCCATGGACGAGCAGTACTTC. Filled out from reference TRBV9 and TRBJ2-7, the complete variable domain reads DSGVTQTPKHLITATGQRVTLRCSPRSGDLSVYWYQQSLDQGLQFLIQYYNGEERAKGNILERFSAQQFPDLHSELNLSSLELGDSALYFCASSGLAGGPMDEQYFGPGTRLTVT.

This clonotype was detected a few times. The gene calls are TRBV5-1 and TRBJ1-3; 9 nucleotides line up with TRBD1. From germline, CDR1 is SGHRS and CDR2 YFSETQ. The V segment lost 4 bases and the J segment 2 bases; nucleotides outside the gene matches: 4. This CDR3 has 15 amino acids. The CDR3 loop reads CASSTGTGTGNTIYF. The CDR3 nucleotides are TGCGCCAGCAGCACCGGGACAGGGACTGGAAACACCATATATTTT. The full variable domain, in which reference TRBV5-1 and TRBJ1-3 provide the parts outside the CDR3, is KAGVTQTPRYLIKTRGQQVTLSCSPISGHRSVSWYQQTPGQGLQFLFEYFSETQRNKGNFPGRFSGRQFSNSRSEMNVSTLELGDSALYLCASSTGTGTGNTIYFGEGSWLTVV.

This sequence joins TRBV6-5 and TRBJ1-2; D gene unclear. Germline CDR1 MNHEY, CDR2 SVGAGI. This CDR3 contains 15 residues. The V end lost 7 bases, the J end lost 0 bases, and 15 bases lay between the germline ends. The CDR3 protein is CASNYYGRSNYGYTF. The CDR3 coding sequence is TGTGCCAGCAACTACTACGGCCGTTCTAACTATGGCTACACCTTC.

This clonotype was recorded many times. CDR3 protein: CASSPGTGHGVNTEAFF. The CDR3 DNA follows: TGTGCCAGCAGTCCTGGGACAGGCCACGGGGTGAACACTGAAGCTTTCTTT. The V gene is TRBV27, the J gene TRBJ1-1; 8 positions match TRBD1. CDR1 and CDR2 (germline): MNHEY, SMNVEV (reference sequence). Germline trimming cut 5 bases from V and 0 bases from J; bases unmatched to any gene: 11. This CDR3 comprises 17 residues.

This clonotype was counted between two and nine times. This sequence joins TRBV6-5 and TRBJ1-6; D may be TRBD1 (5 bases). V was clipped by 2 bases and J by 10 bases, with 18 bases between them. CDR1 is MNHEY and CDR2 is SVGAGI in the germline V gene. This CDR3 has 16 amino acids. The DNA for the CDR3 is TGTGCCAGCAGTTACGTCAGGGTGCAGGGTCGATCACCCCTCCACTTT. This translates into CASSYVRVQGRSPLHF.

Points on this clonotype: One base away lies a much larger clone, so this may be a sequencing read error. The chain is built from TRBV28 and TRBJ2-5; D is possibly TRBD2 (5 bases). The DNA end is a closer match to TRBJ2-7, so the J assignment may be wrong. The CDR3 totals 12 residues. Germline values: CDR1 MDHEN, CDR2 SYDVKM. CDR3 in DNA: TGTGCCAGCAGTTTATGGGGAGACGAGCAGTACTTC. It yields the protein CASSLWGDEQYF.